Listed below are T cell receptor beta chains from one sample, sequenced in a study of T cell responses to AZD1222 COVID-19 vaccine. Measured with immunoSEQ multiplex PCR; TCRdb has only the in-frame clones, and not every one. This sample has approximately 90,000 clones, with approximately 90% found just once. The sample consisted of peripheral blood, taken on day 0 of AZD1222 vaccination. The source of these receptors is an adult in good health. Each CDR3 is given with its conserved first and last residue. The order of the fields is clone size, J gene, D gene, V gene, CDR3 DNA, CDR3 protein. The D gene is left open where the match is weak. Clone size appears in some rows only: once, few, many, or a class for an expanded clone.

clone_size: NA; j_call: TRBJ2-7; d_call: NA; v_call: TRBV5-5; cdr3_nt: TGTGCCAGCAGCCCCAAGCGGAGCTCCTACGAGCAGTACTTC; cdr3_aa: CASSPKRSSYEQYF
clone_size: NA; j_call: TRBJ2-1; d_call: TRBD1; v_call: TRBV5-1; cdr3_nt: TGCGCCAGCACTGCGGGACAGGGCCACAATGAGCAGTTCTTC; cdr3_aa: CASTAGQGHNEQFF
clone_size: NA; j_call: TRBJ1-3; d_call: TRBD1; v_call: TRBV6-5; cdr3_nt: TGTGCCAGCAGTTACAGGGGGACAGTCTCTGGAAACACCATATATTTT; cdr3_aa: CASSYRGTVSGNTIYF
clone_size: NA; j_call: TRBJ1-2; d_call: TRBD1; v_call: TRBV7-9; cdr3_nt: TGTGCCAGCAGCTTATCTCAGGGACAGGGACTCTATGGCTACACCTTC; cdr3_aa: CASSLSQGQGLYGYTF
clone_size: few; j_call: TRBJ2-1; d_call: NA; v_call: TRBV2; cdr3_nt: TGTGCCAGCAGTGAGACAGGTAGCAACAATGAGCAGTTCTTC; cdr3_aa: CASSETGSNNEQFF
clone_size: NA; j_call: TRBJ1-4; d_call: TRBD1; v_call: TRBV2; cdr3_nt: TGTGCCAGCACGAACAGACAGGGGGGTGAAAAACTGTTTTTT; cdr3_aa: CASTNRQGGEKLFF
clone_size: once; j_call: TRBJ2-2; d_call: NA; v_call: TRBV19; cdr3_nt: TGTGCCAGTAGAGGGATACGACAGAACACCGGGGAGCTGTTTTTT; cdr3_aa: CASRGIRQNTGELFF
clone_size: NA; j_call: TRBJ2-7; d_call: NA; v_call: TRBV11-1; cdr3_nt: TGTGCCAGCAGTCTTACGGGACCCTACGAGCAGTACTTC; cdr3_aa: CASSLTGPYEQYF
clone_size: NA; j_call: TRBJ1-2; d_call: NA; v_call: TRBV6-5; cdr3_nt: TGTGCCAGCAGGGGGGATACAGGGAACTATGGCTACACCTTC; cdr3_aa: CASRGDTGNYGYTF
clone_size: NA; j_call: TRBJ1-1; d_call: NA; v_call: TRBV4-1; cdr3_nt: TGCGCCAGCAGCCGACAGACATTCGGGGACACTGAAGCTTTCTTT; cdr3_aa: CASSRQTFGDTEAFF
clone_size: NA; j_call: TRBJ1-2; d_call: NA; v_call: TRBV7-9; cdr3_nt: TGTGCCAGCAGCTTAGGCCCGAGTACTAACTATGGCTACACCTTC; cdr3_aa: CASSLGPSTNYGYTF
clone_size: once; j_call: TRBJ2-7; d_call: TRBD1; v_call: TRBV7-2; cdr3_nt: TGTGCCAGCAGCTTTACAGGGGGACCCTCCTACGAGCAGTACTTC; cdr3_aa: CASSFTGGPSYEQYF
clone_size: NA; j_call: TRBJ2-5; d_call: NA; v_call: TRBV6-1; cdr3_nt: TGTGCCAGCAGTGACCTCGGGGACTCCTCAGAGACCCAGTACTTC; cdr3_aa: CASSDLGDSSETQYF
clone_size: NA; j_call: TRBJ1-1; d_call: NA; v_call: TRBV29-1; cdr3_nt: TGCAGCGTTTTACACGTGAACACTGAAGCTTTCTTT; cdr3_aa: CSVLHVNTEAFF
clone_size: NA; j_call: TRBJ1-1; d_call: NA; v_call: TRBV7-3; cdr3_nt: TGTGCCAGCAGCTTAACGGGGGCAGGCCCTGAAGCTTTCTTT; cdr3_aa: CASSLTGAGPEAFF
clone_size: NA; j_call: TRBJ1-4; d_call: TRBD1; v_call: TRBV5-1; cdr3_nt: TGCGCCAGCAGCGTGGGGACAGCAAGAGAAAAACTGTTTTTT; cdr3_aa: CASSVGTAREKLFF
clone_size: NA; j_call: TRBJ2-7; d_call: NA; v_call: TRBV6-1; cdr3_nt: TGTGCCAGCAGTGACAGGGGAACGGGATACGAGCAGTACTTC; cdr3_aa: CASSDRGTGYEQYF
clone_size: NA; j_call: TRBJ2-1; d_call: TRBD2; v_call: TRBV4-2; cdr3_nt: TGTGCCAGCAGCCAAGATGGGACTAGCTCCTACAATGAGCAGTTCTTC; cdr3_aa: CASSQDGTSSYNEQFF
clone_size: NA; j_call: TRBJ1-5; d_call: TRBD1; v_call: TRBV6-6; cdr3_nt: TGTGCCAGCAGTTACTCACGGACAGGGGTTCAGCCCCAGCATTTT; cdr3_aa: CASSYSRTGVQPQHF
clone_size: NA; j_call: TRBJ1-2; d_call: NA; v_call: TRBV3-1/TRBV3-2; cdr3_nt: TGTGCCAGCAGCCAAGATTGGACAGATTATACCTTC; cdr3_aa: CASSQDWTDYTF
clone_size: NA; j_call: TRBJ1-2; d_call: NA; v_call: TRBV6-5; cdr3_nt: TGTGCCAGCAGTTACTCGACCCAGGTCAACTATGGCTACACCTTC; cdr3_aa: CASSYSTQVNYGYTF
clone_size: NA; j_call: TRBJ1-4; d_call: NA; v_call: TRBV7-9; cdr3_nt: TGTGCCAGCAGCTTTATCTTGGAAAATGAAAAACTGTTTTTT; cdr3_aa: CASSFILENEKLFF
clone_size: NA; j_call: TRBJ1-6; d_call: NA; v_call: TRBV5-1; cdr3_nt: TGCGCCAGCAGCTTGGATCCCGAGTATTCACCCCTCCACTTT; cdr3_aa: CASSLDPEYSPLHF
clone_size: NA; j_call: TRBJ2-5; d_call: NA; v_call: TRBV21-1; cdr3_nt: TGTGCCAGCAGCAAAGCGCTTTTCTACGGCGTAAAAGAGACCCAGTACTTC; cdr3_aa: CASSKALFYGVKETQYF
clone_size: NA; j_call: TRBJ1-6; d_call: TRBD1; v_call: TRBV11-2; cdr3_nt: TGTGCCAGCAGCTGGAACAGGGGTTCACCCCTCCACTTT; cdr3_aa: CASSWNRGSPLHF
clone_size: NA; j_call: TRBJ2-7; d_call: TRBD1; v_call: TRBV2; cdr3_nt: TGTGCCAGCTGCCGGGACAGGGCCTACGAGCAGTACTTC; cdr3_aa: CASCRDRAYEQYF
clone_size: NA; j_call: TRBJ2-7; d_call: NA; v_call: TRBV19; cdr3_nt: TGTGCCAGTAGTACCAACACTTACGAGCAGTACTTC; cdr3_aa: CASSTNTYEQYF
clone_size: NA; j_call: TRBJ1-1; d_call: NA; v_call: TRBV20-1; cdr3_nt: TGCAGTGCTAGAGAGGTCACTGAAGCTTTCTTT; cdr3_aa: CSAREVTEAFF